The clone carrying this T cell receptor beta chain was observed many times. Its target is unknown. It was by quantitative 5'-RACE with molecular barcodes that TCR beta libraries were made. MiXCR, run by TCRdb on the 5' RACE reads, gives a single entry per CDR3 protein. The sample lists about 220,000 distinct CDR3 sequences; about 7% were seen once. V was clipped by 9 bases and J by 2 bases, with 7 bases between them. This CDR3 region has 11 residues. CDR1 and CDR2 from the germline V gene are SNHLY and FYNNEI. This entry is derived from a study of CD8 T cells in ankylosing spondylitis. Overall study findings and caveats: In ankylosing spondylitis blood, a motif of eight highly homologous TCR beta variants appeared characteristic. Disease-linked clones were CD8+ and relatively rare in peripheral blood.

This TCR was sampled from a male donor with ankylosing spondylitis. V is TRBV2 and J is TRBJ1-1; D gene ambiguous. Source material: blood, either unsorted or a sorted T cell fraction (not recorded which). The CDR3 bases are TGTGCCAGGTTACTAAACACTGAAGCTTTCTTT. Translated, it gives CARLLNTEAFF.